Presented here are 20 T cell receptor beta chains from one specimen sequenced in a study of regulatory T cells in long-lasting Graves disease. Time point defined: persistent/refractory GD, antithyroid drugs over 5 years with positive TRAb. There was RNA extracted from PBMCs, and the TCR library was made from it. The authors built TCR beta libraries using iRepertoire HTBI primers and Arm-PCR of CDR3 regions. TCRdb re-derived calls from the multiplex PCR reads in MiXCR, one entry per CDR3 protein. The sample yields about 290,000 distinct CDR3 sequences, 22% seen once. Sequenced material: peripheral blood mononuclear cells (PBMCs), taken when the disease was refractory, from a patient treated with antithyroid drugs. These receptors were obtained from a female donor with Graves disease.

V usage is TRBV6-9 and J usage is TRBJ2-7, with D maybe TRBD1 (6 bases). The CDR3 has 14 amino acids. The V and J ends lost 2 bases and 4 bases respectively, with 12 bases between them. In germline, CDR1 is MNHGY, CDR2 SVAAGI. This chain's CDR3 is CASSYLQGNYEQYF. CDR3 DNA sequence: TGTGCCAGCAGTTATCTACAGGGAAATTACGAGCAGTACTTC.

This clonotype was detected many times. The chain recombines TRBV6-1 with TRBJ2-7; TRBD2 aligns across 9 bases. Germline trimming cut 8 bases from V and 5 bases from J; bases unmatched to any gene: 16. Germline CDR1 reads MNHNS; CDR2 reads SASEGT. This CDR3 contains 16 residues. The CDR3 protein is CASYQGVAGEEHEQYF. For the CDR3, the DNA is TGTGCCAGCTACCAGGGGGTAGCGGGAGAGGAACACGAGCAGTACTTC.

The chain couples TRBV7-2 to TRBJ2-7; TRBD2 matches at 8 bases. The CDR3 runs 14 residues. Trimming cost V 5 bases and J 3 bases; bases outside gene matches: 6. Per the germline V gene, CDR1 is SGHTA and CDR2 is FQGNSA. The CDR3 is CASSAGRGVYEQYF. DNA of the CDR3: TGTGCCAGCAGCGCAGGGCGGGGGGTCTACGAGCAGTACTTC.

As for this clonotype: This clone may be a read error of a much larger clone one base away. This chain uses TRBV28 with TRBJ2-7; 9 bases match TRBD2. Germline V gives CDR1 MDHEN, CDR2 SYDVKM. The CDR3 consists of 15 residues. CDR3 loop: CASSLPEREAYGQYF. CDR3 DNA: TGTGCCAGCAGTTTACCAGAGCGGGAGGCCTACGGGCAGTACTTC.

As regards this clonotype: At one boundary the junction diverges from the germline segment, which might be a read error. The rearrangement links TRBV5-1 to TRBJ2-1; D perhaps matches TRBD2 (6 bases). CDR1 and CDR2 from the germline V gene are SGHRS and YFSETQ. The CDR3 extends over 16 amino acids. The CDR3: CVSSWNSGDVGNEQFF. In DNA, the CDR3 is TGCGTCAGCAGCTGGAACTCGGGAGATGTTGGGAATGAGCAGTTCTTC.

The chain recombines TRBV5-1 with TRBJ1-2; D might be TRBD1 (6 bases). V was cut by 2 bases and J by 4 bases, with 9 bases left in between. In germline, CDR1 is SGHRS, CDR2 YFSETQ. This CDR3 is 13 amino acids long. CDR3 nucleotide sequence: TGCGCCAGCAGCTTAGGACAGACCTATGGCTACACCTTC. As protein: CASSLGQTYGYTF.

This clonotype is a singleton in its sample. A much larger clone lies one base from this, so it may be a read error. This likely comes from a read error, as the CDR3 has no conserved phenylalanine or tryptophan at its end. The gene calls are TRBV6-2 or TRBV6-3 and TRBJ2-7; no definite D call. The CDR3 is made up of 14 amino acids. V dropped 0 bases and J dropped 0 bases, with 6 bases sitting between them. The V gene's germline CDR1 is MNHEY and CDR2 SVGEGT. In nucleotides, the CDR3 is TGTGCCAGCAGTTACTCGGGCGACTCCTACGAGCAGTACCTC. Its translation: CASSYSGDSYEQYL.

The CDR3 spells CASSLSVAGGGNEQFF. For the CDR3, the DNA is TGTGCCAGCAGTCTCTCCGTAGCGGGAGGGGGTAATGAGCAGTTCTTC. The gene calls are TRBV6-1 and TRBJ2-1, with 11 bases fitting TRBD2. The CDR3 is 16 amino acids. After removal of 5 bases from V and 7 bases from J, the junction contained 10 bases not matched to a gene. Germline values: CDR1 MNHNS, CDR2 SASEGT.

This clonotype was seen only a few times. The rearrangement links TRBV19 to TRBJ1-5, with a tentative D call TRBD1 (6 bases). V was cut by 5 bases and J by 4 bases, with 18 bases left in between. This CDR3 is 16 amino acids long. The V gene's germline CDR1 is LNHDA and CDR2 SQIVND (reference sequence). DNA of the CDR3: TGTGCCAGTAGTCCTCCTTCAGGGGCGTCTAATCAGCCCCAGCATTTT. This codes for CASSPPSGASNQPQHF.

V gene TRBV7-2 combines with J gene TRBJ2-7; D unresolved. CDR1 and CDR2 (germline): SGHTA, FQGNSA. V was trimmed by 7 bases and J by 7 bases, leaving 14 bases between them. CDR3 length equals 12 residues. The CDR3 reads CASTVNLGEQYF. The CDR3, as DNA: TGTGCCAGCACCGTTAACCTGGGAGAGCAGTACTTC.

This clonotype was seen only once. One junction end does not reproduce the germline sequence, and a read error may be involved. This rearrangement joins TRBV7-2 to TRBJ2-5; 13 bases map to TRBD2. CDR3 length equals 16 residues. Germline-derived CDR1 and CDR2 are SGHTA and FQGNSA. The CDR3, as DNA: TGCGCCGGCAGCCCAGGACTAGCGGGAGTGGCAGAGACCCAGTACTTC. Protein sequence: CAGSPGLAGVAETQYF.

In its sample, this clonotype was seen a few times. This chain connects TRBV7-2 to TRBJ1-6; unclear D gene. The CDR3 is made up of 14 amino acids. Per germline, CDR1 SGHTA and CDR2 FQGNSA. V lost 2 bases and J 9 bases, leaving 11 bases between the germline ends. This chain's CDR3 is CASSLYYTGSPLHF. The CDR3 coding sequence is TGTGCCAGCAGCTTATATTATACTGGTTCACCCCTCCACTTT.

V is TRBV4-3 and J is TRBJ1-5, with D possibly being TRBD1 (5 bases). With 0 bases removed from V and 0 bases from J, the gap between germline ends came to 24 bases. The CDR3 has 21 residues. Germline V gene lookup returns CDR1 LGHNA and CDR2 YSLEER. The CDR3 here is CASSQEIGVTADKYSNQPQHF. The CDR3 DNA reads as TGCGCCAGCAGCCAAGAAATCGGTGTGACAGCGGACAAATATAGCAATCAGCCCCAGCATTTT.

This clonotype came up a few times. This may arise from a read error, as a much more abundant clone is one base away. CDR3 DNA: TGTGCCATCTTGGGCAGGTTGAACACTGAAGCTTTCTTT. Translating gives CAILGRLNTEAFF. This chain uses TRBV12-3 or TRBV12-4 with TRBJ1-1; no reliable D call. Trimming took off 10 bases at V and 0 bases at J, with 12 bases between the two ends. The CDR3 runs to 13 residues.

This clonotype was seen many times. The DNA for the CDR3 is TGTGCCAGCAGCCTACAGGCGGACACTGAAGCTTTCTTT. Translating gives CASSLQADTEAFF. The chain couples TRBV7-2 to TRBJ1-1; a weak D match, TRBD1 (5 bases). V lost 5 bases and J lost 3, with 10 bases in between. Germline CDR1 reads SGHTA; CDR2 reads FQGNSA. The CDR3 totals 13 residues. Combining the CDR3 with reference TRBV7-2 and TRBJ1-1 gives the whole variable domain GAGVSQSPSNKVTEKGKDVELRCDPISGHTALYWYRQSLGQGLEFLIYFQGNSAPDKSGLPSDRFSAERTGGSVSTLTIQRTQQEDSAVYLCASSLQADTEAFFGQGTRLTVV.

This clonotype was seen repeatedly, ten times or more. The rearrangement uses TRBV20-1 and TRBJ1-2, with D possibly being TRBD1 (5 bases). CDR1 is DFQATT and CDR2 is SNEGSKA in the germline V gene (reference sequence). The length of the CDR3 is 15 residues. The V gene lost 5 bases and the J gene lost 4 bases, with 20 bases spanning the gap. The CDR3 DNA reads as TGCAGTGCTGACAGACTTCGGGTGGGTGGCTATGGCTACACCTTC. Translation: CSADRLRVGGYGYTF.

This clonotype was found a few times. The chain joins TRBV7-3 to TRBJ2-2; D is possibly TRBD2 (5 bases). Trimming shortened V by 5 bases and J by 5 bases, and 12 bases separated the two germline ends. Germline-derived CDR1 and CDR2 are SGHTA and FQGTGA. The CDR3 is made up of 14 amino acids. CDR3 sequence: CASSVERGTGELFF. Written as DNA, the CDR3 is TGTGCCAGCAGCGTAGAACGGGGAACCGGGGAGCTGTTTTTT.

In its sample, this clonotype was seen many times. The V call is TRBV2, the J call TRBJ2-5, with 8 bases lining up with TRBD1. Losses at the gene ends were 5 bases for V and 5 bases for J; bases not matched to a gene: 10. This CDR3 has 15 amino acids. Germline loops: CDR1 SNHLY, CDR2 FYNNEI. CDR3 loop: CASSPQGAGLETQYF. The CDR3 DNA reads as TGTGCCAGCAGTCCCCAGGGGGCTGGTTTGGAGACCCAGTACTTC.

There are many counts of this clonotype. The chain has TRBV20-1 and TRBJ1-2, with 9 bases identical to TRBD1. V shed 7 bases, J shed 8 bases, and the junction held 8 bases outside the gene matches. CDR3 length: 12 residues. Germline CDR1 reads DFQATT; CDR2 reads SNEGSKA (reference sequence). In DNA, the CDR3 is TGCAGTGAGACGGGACAGGGAGACGGCTACACCTTC. This encodes CSETGQGDGYTF.

This clonotype showed up just a few times. One end of the junction is discordant with germline, which a read error may explain. The rearrangement joins TRBV6-4 to TRBJ2-5, with D hard to call. The CDR3 loop spans 15 amino acids. Germline V CDR1 and CDR2: MRHNA, SNTAGT. For the CDR3, the DNA is TGTGCCAGCAGTTACTCTCGGTTTCCCCAAGAGACCCAGTACTTC. Translating it yields CASSYSRFPQETQYF.